One and the same sample provided the 22 T cell receptor beta chains below, sequenced in a study of shared clonotypes between healthy human individuals. Repertoires were generated with immunoSEQ multiplex PCR, while TCRdb's copy carries only in-frame clones and drops some. The repertoire consists of a few hundred thousand clones, with 77% occurring once and the leading ten covering 9.5% to 15%. The sequencing sample was made of PBMCs. These receptors were obtained from a woman in her thirties or forties in good health. Some clones in this sample may be carry-over from other donors' samples.

This clone was counted between two and nine times. V and J are TRBV27 and TRBJ2-1; 11 bases agree with TRBD2. The CDR3 runs 16 residues. The V gene's germline CDR1 is MNHEY and CDR2 SMNVEV (reference sequence). V lost 5 bases to trimming and J lost 7 bases; unmatched junction nucleotides: 10. DNA of the CDR3: TGTGCCAGCAGTCACCTCACTAGCGGGAGATATAATGAGCAGTTCTTC. This translates into CASSHLTSGRYNEQFF.

The chain carries TRBV7-6 and TRBJ2-1; D call uncertain. The CDR3 runs to 15 residues. Trimming cost V 2 bases and J 7 bases, with 15 bases left between them. Germline V gives CDR1 SGHVS, CDR2 FNYEAQ. CDR3 DNA sequence: TGTGCCAGCAGCTTAACCCGGACCAGTGGGAATGAGCAGTTCTTC. Amino acids: CASSLTRTSGNEQFF.

The chain recombines TRBV10-1 with TRBJ2-7, with TRBD1 identical over 9 bases. The V and J ends lost 2 bases and 7 bases, in that order; junction bases with no gene match: 12. This CDR3 is 16 amino acids long. Looked up from germline, CDR1 is WNHNN and CDR2 is SYGVQD (reference sequence). The CDR3 DNA reads TGCGCCAGCAGTGAGACCTATTTGTGGGACAGGGAGGAGCAGTACTTC. It yields the protein CASSETYLWDREEQYF.

This rearrangement joins TRBV7-9 to TRBJ2-3, with D hard to call. Trimming took 5 bases from V and 2 from J, leaving 14 bases between them. From germline, CDR1 is SEHNR and CDR2 FQNEAQ (reference sequence). CDR3 length: 15 amino acids. This CDR3 is CASSQDKRITDTQYF. CDR3 bases: TGTGCCAGCAGCCAAGATAAGCGAATCACAGATACGCAGTATTTT.

A word on this clone: This likely traces to a read error, being one base from a far larger clone. This rearrangement joins TRBV5-1 to TRBJ1-1, with D perhaps matching TRBD1 (6 bases). The CDR3 consists of 15 residues. The V and J ends lost 6 bases and 1 base respectively, with 16 bases between them. Germline V gives CDR1 SGHRS, CDR2 YFSETQ. The DNA for the CDR3 is TGCGCCAGCAACCCGAGGACAGCTCAGAACACTGAAGCTTTCTTT. The encoded protein is CASNPRTAQNTEAFF.

Concerning this clone: A read error likely explains this, since a far larger clone differs by one base. This sample includes further DNA sequences coding for the same CDR3. V usage is TRBV28 and J usage is TRBJ1-4, with TRBD1 as a possible D gene (5 bases). The V end was cut by 4 bases, the J end by 9 bases, with 12 bases between. The CDR3 consists of 13 residues. Germline V gene sequence: CDR1 MDHEN, CDR2 SYDVKM. The CDR3 nucleotides read TGTGCCAGCAGTTCACCAGACAGAAAAAAACTGTTTTTT. It translates to CASSSPDRKKLFF. Filled out from reference TRBV28 and TRBJ1-4, the complete variable domain reads DVKVTQSSRYLVKRTGEKVFLECVQDMDHENMFWYRQDPGLGLRLIYFSYDVKMKEKGDIPEGYSVSREKKERFSLILESASTNQTSMYLCASSSPDRKKLFFGSGTQLSVL.

J is TRBJ2-1 and V is TRBV5-1; D is perhaps TRBD2 (6 bases). CDR1 and CDR2 from the germline V gene are SGHRS and YFSETQ. Trimming removed 2 bases from V and 1 base from J, with 19 bases in between. The CDR3 has 18 amino acids. In DNA form, the CDR3 reads TGCGCCAGCAGCTTCACTATCCCAGCGGGCCAATCCTACAATGAGCAGTTCTTC. As protein: CASSFTIPAGQSYNEQFF.

This clone was detected once. The chain uses TRBV2 and TRBJ2-1; TRBD2 is a possible D gene (6 bases). The CDR3 contains 16 residues. V was shortened by 6 bases and J by 2 bases, with 17 bases between the two germline ends. Germline V gives CDR1 SNHLY, CDR2 FYNNEI. This CDR3 is CASRKGWRETYNEQFF. The CDR3 nucleotides read TGTGCCAGCAGGAAGGGCTGGCGGGAAACCTACAATGAGCAGTTCTTC.

The chain is built from TRBV9 and TRBJ2-1; 10 nucleotides align to TRBD1. Germline V gene sequence: CDR1 SGDLS, CDR2 YYNGEE. This CDR3 is 19 amino acids long. V lost 2 bases, J lost 2 bases, and 13 bases stayed unmatched. The CDR3, as DNA: TGTGCCAGCAGCGTGGGACAGGGGAGTAGCGGGCCTACCTACAATGAGCAGTTCTTC. Translated: CASSVGQGSSGPTYNEQFF.

This chain connects TRBV5-1 to TRBJ1-3; D remains ambiguous. V was shortened by 1 base and J by 0 bases, with 11 bases between the two germline ends. The CDR3 has 16 amino acids. Germline CDR1 SGHRS, CDR2 YFSETQ. This chain's CDR3 is CASSLMQPSSGNTIYF. CDR3 DNA sequence: TGCGCCAGCAGCTTGATGCAGCCAAGCTCTGGAAACACCATATATTTT.

This clone was seen a few times. This may be a read error, as it is one base from a much larger clone. The CDR3 protein is CASSVPGYENEELFF. The CDR3 DNA sequence: TGTGCCAGCAGTGTCCCTGGATACGAGAATGAAGAACTGTTTTTT. The J gene is TRBJ1-4, the V gene TRBV25-1; D remains ambiguous. CDR3 length: 15 amino acids. Germline V gene lookup returns CDR1 MGHDK and CDR2 SYGVNS.

With regard to this clone: Only one base separates this from a far larger clonotype, so it likely reflects a read error. This CDR3 is also generated by other DNA sequences in the sample. This chain connects TRBV9 to TRBJ1-2; a possible D gene is TRBD1 (6 bases). V was cut by 5 bases and J by 8 bases, with 25 bases left in between. Germline V gene lookup returns CDR1 SGDLS and CDR2 YYNGEE. The CDR3 length is 16 residues. CDR3 loop: CASSATNAGVLGGYTF. In nucleotides, the CDR3 is TGTGCCAGCAGTGCGACGAACGCAGGGGTGTTGGGCGGCTACACCTTC.

J is TRBJ2-5 and V is TRBV4-3, with D possibly being TRBD1 (6 bases). CDR1 and CDR2 from the germline V gene are LGHNA and YSLEER. Trimming removed 4 bases from V and 4 bases from J, with 13 bases in between. The CDR3 runs to 14 residues. The CDR3 sequence is CASSLLLGGETQYF. The CDR3 DNA is TGCGCCAGCAGCCTCCTCCTAGGGGGAGAGACCCAGTACTTC.

This chain connects TRBV18 to TRBJ2-7, with unresolved D. V was pared by 5 bases and J by 2 bases, with 16 bases between. Germline values: CDR1 KGHSH, CDR2 LQKENI. The CDR3 has 15 residues. The CDR3 region is CASSSNHEETYEQYF. The DNA for the CDR3 is TGTGCCAGCTCATCCAACCATGAGGAAACCTACGAGCAGTACTTC.

The chain has TRBV28 and TRBJ1-1; the D is unclear. CDR1 is MDHEN and CDR2 is SYDVKM in the germline V gene. The CDR3 spans 14 residues. V lost 3 bases to trimming and J lost 0 bases, with 8 bases between them. The CDR3 here is CASSLTRLNTEAFF. DNA for the CDR3: TGTGCCAGCAGTTTGACAAGATTGAACACTGAAGCTTTCTTT. The full variable domain, rest sourced from reference TRBV28 and TRBJ1-1, is DVKVTQSSRYLVKRTGEKVFLECVQDMDHENMFWYRQDPGLGLRLIYFSYDVKMKEKGDIPEGYSVSREKKERFSLILESASTNQTSMYLCASSLTRLNTEAFFGQGTRLTVV.

The V call is TRBV5-1, the J call TRBJ2-7, with 9 bases aligning to TRBD1. Trimming took 6 bases from V and 1 from J; bases not matched to a gene: 5. The CDR3 consists of 14 residues. Germline values: CDR1 SGHRS, CDR2 YFSETQ. As DNA, the CDR3 is TGCGCCAGCACCGCCGGGACAGGGTCCTACGAGCAGTACTTC. It yields the protein CASTAGTGSYEQYF. The variable domain in full, completed from reference TRBV5-1 and TRBJ2-7, reads KAGVTQTPRYLIKTRGQQVTLSCSPISGHRSVSWYQQTPGQGLQFLFEYFSETQRNKGNFPGRFSGRQFSNSRSEMNVSTLELGDSALYLCASTAGTGSYEQYFGPGTRLTVT.

V gene TRBV28 combines with J gene TRBJ2-7, with 9 bases fitting TRBD1. The CDR3 has 14 amino acids. Germline CDR1 is MDHEN and CDR2 is SYDVKM. V lost 5 bases, J lost 2 bases, and 4 bases stayed unmatched. In DNA form, the CDR3 reads TGTGCCAGCAGTCACAGGGGGCGCGCCTACGAGCAGTACTTC. It is translated as CASSHRGRAYEQYF.

The rearrangement links TRBV7-9 to TRBJ1-2; D is unclear. V lost 5 bases, J lost 5 bases, and 6 bases lay in between. Germline V CDR1 and CDR2: SEHNR, FQNEAQ (reference sequence). The CDR3 is made up of 11 amino acids. As DNA, the CDR3 is TGTGCCAGCAGCCGTCAATATGGCTACACCTTC. Its protein product is CASSRQYGYTF.

The rearrangement uses TRBV14 and TRBJ2-1, with TRBD2 identical over 8 bases. The germline CDR1 and CDR2 sequences are SGHDN and FVKESK. Unmatched junction bases numbered 6, after V lost 4 bases and J lost 7 bases. CDR3 size: 14 residues. The CDR3 loop reads CASSLWTSSNEQFF. CDR3 DNA sequence: TGTGCCAGCAGCCTATGGACTAGCTCTAATGAGCAGTTCTTC.

This chain joins TRBV7-9 and TRBJ1-2; D may be TRBD1 (6 bases). The ends were cut back, 1 base at V and 4 bases at J, with 13 bases in the middle. Germline CDR1 reads SEHNR; CDR2 reads FQNEAQ (reference sequence). The CDR3 consists of 15 residues. This CDR3 is CASSLGNGGGYGYTF. DNA of the CDR3: TGTGCCAGCAGCTTAGGGAACGGGGGCGGCTATGGCTACACCTTC.

Concerning this clone: This CDR3 is also generated by other DNA sequences in the sample. The chain has TRBV27 and TRBJ2-7; 7 bases are a match to TRBD1. The germline gives CDR1 MNHEY, CDR2 SMNVEV (reference sequence). With V trimmed by 5 bases and J by 0 bases, 4 bases remained unmatched. This CDR3 is 14 amino acids long. The CDR3 is CASSVDRASYEQYF. CDR3 nucleotide sequence: TGTGCCAGCAGTGTTGACAGGGCCTCCTACGAGCAGTACTTC.

The chain is built from TRBV7-9 and TRBJ1-1; D remains ambiguous. Trimming cost V 1 base and J 1 base, with 4 bases left between them. The V gene's germline CDR1 is SEHNR and CDR2 FQNEAQ (reference sequence). The CDR3 has 13 amino acids. In nucleotides, the CDR3 is TGTGCCAGCAGCTTAGACCCGAACACTGAAGCTTTCTTT. This gives the protein CASSLDPNTEAFF. Combining the CDR3 with reference TRBV7-9 and TRBJ1-1 gives the whole variable domain DTGVSQNPRHKITKRGQNVTFRCDPISEHNRLYWYRQTLGQGPEFLTYFQNEAQLEKSRLLSDRFSAERPKGSFSTLEIQRTEQGDSAMYLCASSLDPNTEAFFGQGTRLTVV.